A selection of T cell receptor beta chains follows, all from one sample in a study of cytomegalovirus exposure and HLA in healthy donors. Assay: immunoSEQ multiplex PCR; the TCRdb copy retains only in-frame clones and omits some. The sample has 50,000 to 70,000 clones; less than 85% are singletons. Sequencing input: PBMCs. The receptors stem from a young man in good health and CMV-seropositive. The CDR3 runs from the conserved cysteine through the conserved F or W. The order of the fields is J gene, clone size, V gene, D gene, CDR3 protein, CDR3 DNA. D genes are given only for firm matches. Only part of the rows carry a size: once, few, many, or a class if the clone is expanded.

TRBJ1-2,.,TRBV6-5,.,CASTSSVDRHGYTF,TGTGCCAGCACCTCCTCGGTTGACAGGCATGGCTACACCTTC
TRBJ2-2,.,TRBV7-6,.,CASSLVTGSTGELFF,TGTGCCAGCAGCTTAGTTACGGGAAGCACCGGGGAGCTGTTTTTT
TRBJ1-1,few,TRBV6-1,.,CASLGRGLVNTEAFF,TGTGCCAGCTTAGGGCGGGGGCTCGTGAACACTGAAGCTTTCTTT
TRBJ2-7,.,TRBV28,TRBD1,CASSSLRGLYEQYF,TGTGCCAGCAGTTCCCTAAGGGGGCTTTACGAGCAGTACTTC
TRBJ1-2,few,TRBV6-4,.,CASSTLNYGYTF,TGTGCCAGCAGTACATTGAACTATGGCTACACCTTC
TRBJ2-3,few,TRBV6-5,.,CASSYSRWYTQYF,TGTGCCAGCAGTTACTCGAGGTGGTATACGCAGTATTTT
TRBJ2-3,.,TRBV9,TRBD2,CASSDTSGSTDTQYF,TGTGCCAGCAGCGATACTAGCGGGAGCACAGATACGCAGTATTTT
TRBJ2-7,.,TRBV28,TRBD1,CASSRLAGQGTGEQYF,TGTGCCAGCAGCCGTTTAGCCGGACAGGGAACAGGCGAGCAGTACTTC
TRBJ1-1,.,TRBV9,.,CASSPWRGDTEAFF,TGCGCCAGCAGCCCCTGGAGGGGAGACACTGAAGCTTTCTTT
TRBJ1-1,.,TRBV7-3,.,CASSIKRGNSEAFF,TGTGCCAGCAGCATTAAGCGGGGAAACTCTGAAGCTTTCTTT
TRBJ2-2,many,TRBV29-1,.,CSVALNTGELFF,TGCAGCGTTGCTCTGAACACCGGGGAGCTGTTTTTT
TRBJ1-1,.,TRBV27,.,CASSLWGGSVNTEAFF,TGTGCCAGCAGTTTATGGGGGGGATCCGTCAACACTGAAGCTTTCTTT
TRBJ1-2,.,TRBV28,.,CASSFQGEVPNYGYTF,TGTGCCAGCAGTTTTCAAGGGGAAGTCCCCAACTATGGCTACACCTTC
TRBJ1-2,.,TRBV9,TRBD1,CASSVAEQGAAYGYTF,TGTGCCAGCAGCGTAGCAGAACAGGGGGCGGCGTATGGCTACACCTTC
TRBJ1-6,once,TRBV9,TRBD1,CASSVASGQGNSPLHF,TGTGCCAGCAGCGTAGCTTCGGGACAGGGTAATTCACCCCTCCACTTT
TRBJ2-3,.,TRBV5-6,TRBD2,CAWGSGGPNTDTQYF,TGTGCCTGGGGTAGCGGGGGCCCCAACACAGATACGCAGTATTTT
TRBJ2-3,.,TRBV30,TRBD1,CAWSPSTGITDTQYF,TGTGCCTGGAGTCCCTCGACAGGGATCACAGATACGCAGTATTTT
TRBJ1-4,few,TRBV5-1,TRBD1,CASSGTVSTNEKLFF,TGCGCCAGCTCCGGGACAGTATCAACTAATGAAAAACTGTTTTTT
TRBJ2-2,once,TRBV29-1,TRBD1,CSAGDRNTGELFF,TGCAGCGCTGGGGACAGAAACACCGGGGAGCTGTTTTTT
TRBJ2-2,few,TRBV6-6,TRBD2,CASSRLSGGTGELFF,TGTGCCAGCAGTCGCTTGAGCGGGGGGACCGGGGAGCTGTTTTTT
TRBJ2-4,few,TRBV29-1,TRBD2,CSARTGTTQNIQYF,TGCAGCGCCAGAACCGGGACTACCCAAAACATTCAGTACTTC
TRBJ2-7,once,TRBV30,TRBD2,CAGQIGGAGEQYF,TGTGCCGGGCAAATCGGGGGGGCCGGGGAGCAGTACTTC
TRBJ2-5,.,TRBV30,TRBD2,CAWTSGGQETQYF,TGTGCCTGGACTAGCGGGGGACAAGAGACCCAGTACTTC
TRBJ1-3,.,TRBV5-1,TRBD1,CASSSQGAVAGNTIYF,TGCGCCAGCAGCTCCCAGGGGGCAGTCGCTGGAAACACCATATATTTT
TRBJ2-1,.,TRBV7-2,TRBD2,CASGLAGANYNEQFF,TGTGCCAGCGGACTAGCGGGGGCCAACTACAATGAGCAGTTCTTC
TRBJ2-5,.,TRBV5-6,TRBD2,CASSLALVLAGVQETQYF,TGTGCCAGCAGCTTGGCCCTCGTACTAGCGGGGGTCCAAGAGACCCAGTACTTC
TRBJ2-5,.,TRBV2,.,CASTLGWGGETQYF,TGTGCCAGCACCCTTGGCTGGGGCGGAGAGACCCAGTACTTC
TRBJ1-5,few,TRBV4-3,.,CASSQNRERPQHF,TGCGCCAGCAGCCAAAACAGGGAAAGGCCCCAGCATTTT
TRBJ2-2,.,TRBV27,TRBD2,CASSLLAGGPGELFF,TGTGCCAGCAGTTTACTAGCGGGGGGGCCCGGGGAGCTGTTTTTT
TRBJ1-1,.,TRBV6-5,.,CASSYDGRANTEAFF,TGTGCCAGCAGTTACGACGGCAGGGCCAACACTGAAGCTTTCTTT
TRBJ2-3,few,TRBV5-1,.,CASSLSFSTDTQYF,TGCGCCAGCAGCTTATCTTTTAGCACAGATACGCAGTATTTT
TRBJ1-6,.,TRBV28,.,CATRGDSPLHF,TGTGCCACAAGGGGTGATTCACCCCTCCACTTT
TRBJ2-1,.,TRBV7-3,.,CASSYGGEDNEQVF,TGTGCCAGCAGCTACGGCGGTGAGGACAATGAGCAGGTCTTC
TRBJ2-5,few,TRBV28,TRBD2,CASRSGGFQETQYF,TGTGCCAGCAGGAGCGGGGGGTTCCAAGAGACCCAGTACTTC
TRBJ1-4,.,TRBV7-2,TRBD1,CASSTTPGQGYNEKLFF,TGTGCCAGCAGCACCACCCCGGGACAGGGATATAATGAAAAACTGTTTTTT
TRBJ1-2,.,TRBV28,.,CASSFSVRGYTF,TGTGCCAGCAGTTTTTCCGTGCGGGGCTACACCTTC